These T cell receptor beta chains were read from a single sample in a study of cytomegalovirus exposure and HLA in healthy donors. Here immunoSEQ multiplex PCR was the method, and the copy in TCRdb shows in-frame clones only, minus some. The sample contains about 170,000 clones, approximately 84% of which appear only once. Sequences were obtained from PBMCs. The receptors here all came from a man younger than 40 in good health and CMV-seropositive. Both conserved end residues are part of each CDR3. D genes are given only for firm matches. A row's size may be missing; if present it is once, few, many or a size class.

J gene: TRBJ1-1; V gene: TRBV7-9; clone size: -; D gene: TRBD1; CDR3 protein: CASSPQGQANTEAFF; CDR3 DNA: TGTGCCAGCAGCCCACAGGGGCAGGCGAACACTGAAGCTTTCTTT
J gene: TRBJ2-5; V gene: TRBV18; clone size: -; D gene: TRBD2; CDR3 protein: CASSPPGLAGGRQQTQYF; CDR3 DNA: TGTGCCAGCTCACCCCCCGGACTAGCGGGAGGGCGGCAGCAGACCCAGTACTTC
J gene: TRBJ2-2; V gene: TRBV7-3; clone size: -; D gene: -; CDR3 protein: CASSSRPGGGTGELFF; CDR3 DNA: TGTGCCAGCAGCTCCCGCCCTGGAGGAGGGACCGGGGAGCTGTTTTTT
J gene: TRBJ1-6; V gene: TRBV29-1; clone size: -; D gene: TRBD1; CDR3 protein: CSVGQGPNSPLHF; CDR3 DNA: TGCAGCGTTGGACAGGGGCCCAATTCACCCCTCCACTTT
J gene: TRBJ1-2; V gene: TRBV5-1; clone size: -; D gene: TRBD1; CDR3 protein: CASSLGGQGAYGYTF; CDR3 DNA: TGCGCCAGCAGCTTGGGGGGACAGGGAGCCTATGGCTACACCTTC
J gene: TRBJ1-1; V gene: TRBV4-2; clone size: -; D gene: -; CDR3 protein: CASRAGGTEAFF; CDR3 DNA: TGTGCCAGCCGCGCGGGGGGGACTGAAGCTTTCTTT
J gene: TRBJ2-1; V gene: TRBV7-2; clone size: -; D gene: -; CDR3 protein: CASSLSWGGAFF; CDR3 DNA: TGTGCCAGCAGCTTAAGTTGGGGGGGGGCGTTCTTC
J gene: TRBJ1-1; V gene: TRBV14; clone size: -; D gene: -; CDR3 protein: CASSHPRAGRVTEAFF; CDR3 DNA: TGTGCCAGCAGCCACCCCCGTGCGGGGAGAGTCACTGAAGCTTTCTTT
J gene: TRBJ1-5; V gene: TRBV5-5; clone size: -; D gene: -; CDR3 protein: CASSPAGDQPQHF; CDR3 DNA: TGTGCCAGCAGCCCAGCGGGGGATCAGCCCCAGCATTTT
J gene: TRBJ1-2; V gene: TRBV11-2; clone size: -; D gene: -; CDR3 protein: CASSLGLRDGYGYTF; CDR3 DNA: TGTGCCAGCAGCTTAGGTCTCAGGGATGGCTATGGCTACACCTTC
J gene: TRBJ2-6; V gene: TRBV19; clone size: -; D gene: TRBD2; CDR3 protein: CASSGSGRRGANVLTF; CDR3 DNA: TGTGCCAGTAGTGGTAGCGGGAGACGCGGGGCCAACGTCCTGACTTTC
J gene: TRBJ1-6; V gene: TRBV5-6; clone size: -; D gene: -; CDR3 protein: CASSFSRDSSPLHF; CDR3 DNA: TGTGCCAGCAGCTTCTCTAGGGACTCTTCACCCCTCCACTTT
J gene: TRBJ2-1; V gene: TRBV5-4; clone size: -; D gene: -; CDR3 protein: CASSLVWEVGNEQFF; CDR3 DNA: TGTGCCAGCAGCTTGGTATGGGAGGTGGGCAATGAGCAGTTCTTC
J gene: TRBJ2-7; V gene: TRBV29-1; clone size: -; D gene: TRBD1; CDR3 protein: CSVEGQGGYEQYF; CDR3 DNA: TGCAGCGTTGAAGGACAGGGTGGGTACGAGCAGTACTTC
J gene: TRBJ1-4; V gene: TRBV5-1; clone size: -; D gene: -; CDR3 protein: CASSPGDTHNEKLFF; CDR3 DNA: TGCGCCAGCAGCCCAGGGGACACTCATAATGAAAAACTGTTTTTT
J gene: TRBJ1-3; V gene: TRBV7-9; clone size: once; D gene: -; CDR3 protein: CASSLAGQGKNTIYF; CDR3 DNA: TGTGCCAGCAGCTTAGCGGGGCAGGGGAAAAACACCATATATTTT
J gene: TRBJ2-7; V gene: TRBV4-3; clone size: -; D gene: -; CDR3 protein: CASSHLVVYGEQYF; CDR3 DNA: TGCGCCAGCAGCCATTTGGTAGTGTATGGCGAGCAGTACTTC
J gene: TRBJ1-6; V gene: TRBV6-5; clone size: -; D gene: -; CDR3 protein: CASKLSGSGSPLHF; CDR3 DNA: TGTGCCAGCAAACTTTCAGGGTCGGGCTCACCCCTCCACTTT
J gene: TRBJ2-7; V gene: TRBV6-5; clone size: -; D gene: TRBD1; CDR3 protein: CAKGTRDRTYEQYF; CDR3 DNA: TGTGCCAAGGGGACCCGGGACAGAACGTACGAGCAGTACTTC
J gene: TRBJ1-1; V gene: TRBV11-2; clone size: -; D gene: TRBD1; CDR3 protein: CASSLGQNRGSTEAFF; CDR3 DNA: TGTGCCAGCAGCTTGGGCCAAAACAGGGGGTCCACTGAAGCTTTCTTT
J gene: TRBJ2-2; V gene: TRBV7-9; clone size: -; D gene: TRBD1; CDR3 protein: CASSRGQIRDTGELFF; CDR3 DNA: TGTGCCAGCAGCCGGGGACAGATAAGAGACACCGGGGAGCTGTTTTTT
J gene: TRBJ2-5; V gene: TRBV4-2; clone size: -; D gene: TRBD2; CDR3 protein: CASSQPLWTGRGETQYF; CDR3 DNA: TGTGCCAGCAGCCAACCACTTTGGACCGGGAGGGGAGAGACCCAGTACTTC
J gene: TRBJ2-2; V gene: TRBV12-5; clone size: -; D gene: TRBD2; CDR3 protein: CASGLGPGGDPTGELFF; CDR3 DNA: TGTGCTAGTGGTTTGGGTCCCGGGGGGGACCCCACCGGGGAGCTGTTTTTT
J gene: TRBJ2-5; V gene: TRBV4-3; clone size: -; D gene: TRBD2; CDR3 protein: CASSQDPSGRGKTQYF; CDR3 DNA: TGCGCCAGCAGCCAAGATCCTAGCGGGAGAGGAAAGACCCAGTACTTC
J gene: TRBJ1-1; V gene: TRBV7-9; clone size: -; D gene: TRBD1; CDR3 protein: CASSPRDRDTEAFF; CDR3 DNA: TGTGCCAGCAGCCCCCGGGACAGGGACACTGAAGCTTTCTTT
J gene: TRBJ1-1; V gene: TRBV29-1; clone size: -; D gene: -; CDR3 protein: CSVLGGTEAFF; CDR3 DNA: TGCAGCGTTCTGGGGGGCACTGAAGCTTTCTTT
J gene: TRBJ1-1; V gene: TRBV18; clone size: -; D gene: -; CDR3 protein: CASSPAGRDTEAFF; CDR3 DNA: TGTGCCAGCTCACCTGCGGGGCGCGACACTGAAGCTTTCTTT
J gene: TRBJ1-1; V gene: TRBV29-1; clone size: -; D gene: -; CDR3 protein: CSVERQANTEAFF; CDR3 DNA: TGCAGCGTTGAAAGGCAGGCGAACACTGAAGCTTTCTTT
J gene: TRBJ1-6; V gene: TRBV14; clone size: few; D gene: -; CDR3 protein: CASSQGREYSPLHF; CDR3 DNA: TGTGCCAGCAGCCAAGGAAGGGAGTACTCACCCCTCCACTTT
J gene: TRBJ1-1; V gene: TRBV6-6; clone size: -; D gene: TRBD1; CDR3 protein: CASSYRDRVNGAFF; CDR3 DNA: TGTGCCAGCAGTTACCGCGACAGGGTAAATGGAGCTTTCTTT
J gene: TRBJ2-7; V gene: TRBV7-2; clone size: -; D gene: -; CDR3 protein: CASSFGGTPSYEQYF; CDR3 DNA: TGTGCCAGCAGCTTTGGCGGGACCCCCTCCTACGAGCAGTACTTC
J gene: TRBJ1-2; V gene: TRBV5-6; clone size: -; D gene: -; CDR3 protein: CASSLYRGRGYTF; CDR3 DNA: TGTGCCAGCAGCTTGTACCGGGGTCGTGGCTACACCTTC
J gene: TRBJ1-4; V gene: TRBV10-2; clone size: -; D gene: -; CDR3 protein: CASTAGNEKLFF; CDR3 DNA: TGCGCCAGCACGGCGGGAAATGAAAAACTGTTTTTT
J gene: TRBJ2-1; V gene: TRBV19; clone size: -; D gene: -; CDR3 protein: CASSIDPTHEQFF; CDR3 DNA: TGTGCCAGTAGTATAGACCCCACACATGAGCAGTTCTTC
J gene: TRBJ2-1; V gene: TRBV7-2; clone size: -; D gene: -; CDR3 protein: CASSLGESSYNEQFF; CDR3 DNA: TGTGCCAGCAGCTTAGGCGAGAGCTCCTACAATGAGCAGTTCTTC
J gene: TRBJ2-2; V gene: TRBV7-9; clone size: -; D gene: -; CDR3 protein: CASSLARGREDTGELFF; CDR3 DNA: TGTGCCAGCAGCTTAGCGCGCGGCAGGGAGGACACCGGGGAGCTGTTTTTT
J gene: TRBJ2-1; V gene: TRBV4-3; clone size: -; D gene: -; CDR3 protein: CASSHLGSRGGYNEQFF; CDR3 DNA: TGCGCCAGCAGCCATCTTGGAAGCCGTGGGGGGTACAATGAGCAGTTCTTC